The present entry profiles one T cell receptor beta chain with its context. The antigen is unknown. The repertoire was sequenced with immunoSEQ multiplex PCR; TCRdb's copy has only in-frame clones and lacks some. The sample carries about 1.1 million clones, approximately 80% recorded once. The sample belongs to a study of shared clonotypes between healthy human individuals. Notes on the study in general: The sampled material consisted only of blood, and tissue repertoires are likely to differ.

Each sample came from a Caucasian adult donor living in Nashville, Tennessee. The CDR3 has 15 residues. Trimming pared 10 bases from V and 5 bases from J, leaving 21 bases between. CDR1 and CDR2 (germline): MNHNY, SVGAGI (reference sequence). V gene TRBV6-6 combines with J gene TRBJ1-5, with D perhaps matching TRBD1 (6 bases). The sample comprised memory CD4+ T cells from PBMCs. Subset denoted: CD45RA-negative fraction. The TCR sequence derives from a man aged 18 to 30 in good health. Some clones in this sample may be carry-over from other donors' samples. The CDR3 nucleotides are TGTGCCACCGAACGGAGACAGGTTGGAGATCAGCCCCAGCATTTT. This codes for CATERRQVGDQPQHF.